A selection of T cell receptor beta chains follows, all from one sample in a study of blood T cell repertoires in COVID-19. Measured with immunoSEQ multiplex PCR; TCRdb has only the in-frame clones, and not every one. The top ten hold 22% of the sample, which has about 170,000 clones, roughly four fifths seen once. Sample: peripheral blood. The receptors were sampled from a woman aged 80 or over with acute or convalescent COVID-19. Each CDR3 is given with its conserved first and last residue. D genes are given only for firm matches. Not all rows give a size; the values are once, few, many and, for expanded clones, a class.

clone size: .; CDR3 length: 13; D gene: TRBD2; J gene: TRBJ2-7; V gene: TRBV19; CDR3 DNA: TGTGCCAGTACCGCTACTAGCGGGTACGAGCAGTACTTC; CDR3 protein: CASTATSGYEQYF
clone size: .; CDR3 length: 12; D gene: .; J gene: TRBJ2-1; V gene: TRBV9; CDR3 DNA: TGTGCCAGCAGCGACCCCACCCCGCGGCAGTTCTTC; CDR3 protein: CASSDPTPRQFF
clone size: .; CDR3 length: 16; D gene: .; J gene: TRBJ1-2; V gene: TRBV25-1; CDR3 DNA: TGTGCCAGCAGTGAGTCCGCCGGATCCAGAGGCTATGGCTACACCTTC; CDR3 protein: CASSESAGSRGYGYTF
clone size: .; CDR3 length: 15; D gene: TRBD1; J gene: TRBJ2-1; V gene: TRBV5-1; CDR3 DNA: TGCGCCAGCAGCGAGGGACAGGGGGCCTACAATGAGCAGTTCTTC; CDR3 protein: CASSEGQGAYNEQFF
clone size: .; CDR3 length: 15; D gene: .; J gene: TRBJ1-3; V gene: TRBV12-5; CDR3 DNA: TGTGCTAGTGGTTTGGTACAAACAACTGGAAACACCATATATTTT; CDR3 protein: CASGLVQTTGNTIYF
clone size: .; CDR3 length: 13; D gene: .; J gene: TRBJ2-3; V gene: TRBV27; CDR3 DNA: TGTGCCACCAGGGAGGCGGGCACAGATACGCAGTATTTT; CDR3 protein: CATREAGTDTQYF
clone size: .; CDR3 length: 16; D gene: TRBD1; J gene: TRBJ1-5; V gene: TRBV4-1; CDR3 DNA: TGCGCCAGCAGCCAAGACTTGGGACAGTGGGCACAGCCCCAGCATTTT; CDR3 protein: CASSQDLGQWAQPQHF
clone size: .; CDR3 length: 13; D gene: TRBD1; J gene: TRBJ1-2; V gene: TRBV30; CDR3 DNA: TGTGCCAGGCCGGGACAGGGGGCTGGTGGCTACACCTTC; CDR3 protein: CARPGQGAGGYTF
clone size: .; CDR3 length: 14; D gene: .; J gene: TRBJ2-3; V gene: TRBV13; CDR3 DNA: TGTGCCAGCCGAGGACCCCAGTCAAGGGGTACGCAGTATTTT; CDR3 protein: CASRGPQSRGTQYF
clone size: .; CDR3 length: 13; D gene: TRBD1; J gene: TRBJ1-2; V gene: TRBV2; CDR3 DNA: TGTGCCAGCAGACCGACAGGGGATTATGGCTACACCTTC; CDR3 protein: CASRPTGDYGYTF
clone size: .; CDR3 length: 15; D gene: .; J gene: TRBJ2-3; V gene: TRBV4-1; CDR3 DNA: TGCGCCAGCAGCCAAGAAAGGAGCAGAACAGATACGCAGTATTTT; CDR3 protein: CASSQERSRTDTQYF
clone size: .; CDR3 length: 14; D gene: .; J gene: TRBJ2-1; V gene: TRBV7-9; CDR3 DNA: TGTGCCAGCAGCATTGGACAGAGCTACAATGAGCAGTTCTTC; CDR3 protein: CASSIGQSYNEQFF
clone size: .; CDR3 length: 17; D gene: .; J gene: TRBJ1-6; V gene: TRBV18; CDR3 DNA: TGTGCCAGCTCACCACCAAGCCATAGGGGTTATAATTCACCCCTCCACTTT; CDR3 protein: CASSPPSHRGYNSPLHF
clone size: few; CDR3 length: 15; D gene: .; J gene: TRBJ1-1; V gene: TRBV25-1; CDR3 DNA: TGTGCCAGCAGTGAGGGCAGGGGCATGAACACTGAAGCTTTCTTT; CDR3 protein: CASSEGRGMNTEAFF
clone size: .; CDR3 length: 17; D gene: TRBD1; J gene: TRBJ1-4; V gene: TRBV5-1; CDR3 DNA: TGCGCCAGCAGCTTGCAAGCGCCTAGGACAGGATATGAAAAACTGTTTTTT; CDR3 protein: CASSLQAPRTGYEKLFF
clone size: once; CDR3 length: 17; D gene: .; J gene: TRBJ1-4; V gene: TRBV19; CDR3 DNA: TGTGCCAGTAGTATAGTGAGCGGGTATCATGCTAATGAAAAACTGTTTTTT; CDR3 protein: CASSIVSGYHANEKLFF
clone size: .; CDR3 length: 13; D gene: .; J gene: TRBJ1-1; V gene: TRBV18; CDR3 DNA: TGTGCCAGCTCACCGGTAGGGGCAACTGAAGCTTTCTTT; CDR3 protein: CASSPVGATEAFF
clone size: few; CDR3 length: 14; D gene: TRBD2; J gene: TRBJ2-1; V gene: TRBV27; CDR3 DNA: TGTGCCAGCAGTTTACGGACTAGCGGCAATGAGCAGTTCTTC; CDR3 protein: CASSLRTSGNEQFF
clone size: .; CDR3 length: 13; D gene: .; J gene: TRBJ1-1; V gene: TRBV29-1; CDR3 DNA: TGCAGCGTATCAGGGTTGGTGGGCACTGAAGCTTTCTTT; CDR3 protein: CSVSGLVGTEAFF
clone size: .; CDR3 length: 13; D gene: .; J gene: TRBJ1-2; V gene: TRBV12-3/TRBV12-4; CDR3 DNA: TGTGCCAGCAGCCCGACAGTTAACTATGGCTACACCTTC; CDR3 protein: CASSPTVNYGYTF
clone size: .; CDR3 length: 14; D gene: TRBD1; J gene: TRBJ1-3; V gene: TRBV5-1; CDR3 DNA: TGCGCCAGCAGCTTTGGGACAGCTGGAAACACCATATATTTT; CDR3 protein: CASSFGTAGNTIYF
clone size: .; CDR3 length: 13; D gene: .; J gene: TRBJ2-5; V gene: TRBV5-4; CDR3 DNA: TGTGCCAGCAGAGGGGACTTCCGAGAGACCCAGTACTTC; CDR3 protein: CASRGDFRETQYF
clone size: .; CDR3 length: 14; D gene: .; J gene: TRBJ1-2; V gene: TRBV9; CDR3 DNA: TGTGCCAGCAGCGTAGCCCCCGGGTTCTATGGCTACACCTTC; CDR3 protein: CASSVAPGFYGYTF
clone size: .; CDR3 length: 11; D gene: .; J gene: TRBJ2-3; V gene: TRBV7-8; CDR3 DNA: TGTGCCAGCAGCCGAGCTAATACGCAGTATTTT; CDR3 protein: CASSRANTQYF
clone size: .; CDR3 length: 14; D gene: .; J gene: TRBJ1-1; V gene: TRBV10-2; CDR3 DNA: TGCGCCAGCAGTGATCAGGGGTCTATCACTGAAGCTTTCTTT; CDR3 protein: CASSDQGSITEAFF
clone size: .; CDR3 length: 15; D gene: TRBD1; J gene: TRBJ2-7; V gene: TRBV6-6; CDR3 DNA: TGTGCCAGCAGCCCTACCTCCGGGACAGGGTACGAGCAGTACTTC; CDR3 protein: CASSPTSGTGYEQYF
clone size: .; CDR3 length: 16; D gene: TRBD1; J gene: TRBJ2-1; V gene: TRBV6-2/TRBV6-3; CDR3 DNA: TGTGCCAGCAGTACCAGACAGGGAATCAACTACAATGAGCAGTTCTTC; CDR3 protein: CASSTRQGINYNEQFF
clone size: .; CDR3 length: 14; D gene: TRBD1; J gene: TRBJ2-5; V gene: TRBV9; CDR3 DNA: TGTGCCAGCAGCTCCGGACAGGTCCAAGAGACCCAGTACTTC; CDR3 protein: CASSSGQVQETQYF
clone size: .; CDR3 length: 14; D gene: TRBD2; J gene: TRBJ2-7; V gene: TRBV5-4; CDR3 DNA: TGTGCCAGCAGCTTTTACGGGAGGGCCTACGAGCAGTACTTC; CDR3 protein: CASSFYGRAYEQYF
clone size: few; CDR3 length: 17; D gene: .; J gene: TRBJ1-1; V gene: TRBV7-9; CDR3 DNA: TGTGCCAGCAGCTTATGGTCGCAGGGGCTTATGGACACTGAAGCTTTCTTT; CDR3 protein: CASSLWSQGLMDTEAFF
clone size: .; CDR3 length: 15; D gene: TRBD2; J gene: TRBJ2-5; V gene: TRBV11-3; CDR3 DNA: TGTGCCAGCAGCCAAAAGCCGGGACTAGCGGAGACCCAGTACTTC; CDR3 protein: CASSQKPGLAETQYF
clone size: .; CDR3 length: 15; D gene: TRBD2; J gene: TRBJ2-7; V gene: TRBV6-5; CDR3 DNA: TGTGCCAGCAGTTACTCGGCGGGAGGTCCCTACGAGCAGTACTTC; CDR3 protein: CASSYSAGGPYEQYF
clone size: .; CDR3 length: 17; D gene: .; J gene: TRBJ1-3; V gene: TRBV11-2; CDR3 DNA: TGTGCCAGCAGCTCCGACCTGGAGGGCAACTCTGGAAACACCATATATTTT; CDR3 protein: CASSSDLEGNSGNTIYF
clone size: .; CDR3 length: 13; D gene: .; J gene: TRBJ1-6; V gene: TRBV30; CDR3 DNA: TGTGCCTGGAGTCGGGACTTAAATTCACCCCTCCACTTT; CDR3 protein: CAWSRDLNSPLHF
clone size: .; CDR3 length: 15; D gene: .; J gene: TRBJ1-5; V gene: TRBV11-2; CDR3 DNA: TGTGCCAGCAGCTTAGCTCCCGGAGCTAATCAGCCCCAGCATTTT; CDR3 protein: CASSLAPGANQPQHF
clone size: .; CDR3 length: 13; D gene: .; J gene: TRBJ1-1; V gene: TRBV30; CDR3 DNA: TGTGCCTGGAGTTGGGGACAGAACACTGAAGCTTTCTTT; CDR3 protein: CAWSWGQNTEAFF
clone size: .; CDR3 length: 16; D gene: TRBD2; J gene: TRBJ2-3; V gene: TRBV28; CDR3 DNA: TGTGCCAGCAGTTTATCACGGACTAGCAGCACAGATACGCAGTATTTT; CDR3 protein: CASSLSRTSSTDTQYF